These 4 T cell receptor beta chains were sequenced from one sample in a study of molecular identifiers for immune sequencing clone quantification. TCRdb analysed the PCR reads with MiXCR anew, one entry per CDR3 protein. The repertoire consists of approximately 680,000 distinct CDR3 sequences, with approximately 24% occurring once and the leading ten covering approximately 0.75%. The sample taken for sequencing was naive CD8+ T cells from blood, with Jurkat cell RNA spiked in. The subset is: FACS-sorted CD8+CD4-CCR7+CD45RA+ naive T cells. The receptor set was obtained from a human donor in good health. Some libraries in this study had Jurkat cell RNA spiked in.

There are many counts of this clonotype. This sequence joins TRBV6-5 and TRBJ1-1; 7 nucleotides line up with TRBD1. The length of the CDR3 is 16 residues. Germline V gene lookup returns CDR1 MNHEY and CDR2 SVGAGI. The V and J ends lost 2 bases and 4 bases, in that order; junction bases with no gene match: 10. DNA of the CDR3: TGTGCCAGCAGTTACAGACAGGGTCGTTATAGCACTGAAGCTTTCTTT. Encoded protein: CASSYRQGRYSTEAFF.

This clonotype was counted a few times. The chain couples TRBV11-2 to TRBJ2-5; 7 nucleotides line up with TRBD1. Trimming removed 0 bases from V and 2 bases from J; junction bases left unmatched: 3. CDR1 and CDR2 (germline): SGHAT, FQNNGV. The CDR3 consists of 15 residues. Written as DNA, the CDR3 is TGTGCCAGCAGCTTAGAAGGGGGCTGGCAAGAGACCCAGTACTTC. It encodes CASSLEGGWQETQYF.

The chain couples TRBV4-2 to TRBJ1-1; 7 nucleotides align to TRBD1. Germline V gene data show CDR1 as LGHNA and CDR2 as YNFKEQ. V gave up 5 bases and J gave up 3 bases; unmatched junction bases: 9. The CDR3 runs 15 residues. CDR3 in DNA: TGTGCCAGCAGCGCTCAAACAGGGGTAGACACTGAAGCTTTCTTT. This encodes CASSAQTGVDTEAFF.

This clonotype was recorded many times. CDR3 sequence: CASSLSGRYEQYF. The CDR3 region has the DNA TGTGCCAGCAGTTTATCCGGGAGGTACGAGCAGTACTTC. The V gene is TRBV6-2 or TRBV6-3, the J gene TRBJ2-7; 7 nucleotides match TRBD2. The CDR3 contains 13 residues. The J segment lost 4 bases and the V segment lost 4 bases, leaving 4 bases of the junction unmatched. Germline V gives CDR1 MNHEY, CDR2 SVGEGT.